This TCR beta chain emerged from a study of T cell responses to AZD1222 COVID-19 vaccine. Trimming shortened V by 5 bases and J by 2 bases, and 3 bases separated the two germline ends. CDR3 length: 11 amino acids. TCRdb's table, derived via immunoSEQ multiplex PCR, lists solely in-frame clones and lacks some. The sample carries about 94,000 clones, 70% to 90% recorded once. The chain carries TRBV12-3 or TRBV12-4 and TRBJ2-5; D is unresolved. The sequencing here drew on peripheral blood, taken on day 0 of AZD1222 vaccination. The source of this sequence is an adult in good health. CDR3 DNA sequence: TGTGCCAGCAGTCGGCAAGAGACCCAGTACTTC. It encodes CASSRQETQYF.